Following are 20 T cell receptor beta chains from one sample sequenced in a study of cytomegalovirus exposure and HLA in healthy donors. Primers for the PCR totalled 60 Vbeta and 13 Jbeta. Clones were sequenced by immunoSEQ multiplex PCR, and TCRdb holds only the in-frame ones, with some missing. In the table there are approximately 140,000 clones, 88% of which are singletons. Material for sequencing was PBMCs. Receptors were obtained from a woman aged 40 to 50 in good health and CMV-seronegative.

This chain connects TRBV5-4 to TRBJ2-1; D is possibly TRBD1 (6 bases). Germline-derived CDR1 and CDR2 are SGHNT and YYREEE (reference sequence). The CDR3 length is 16 residues. The V gene lost 0 bases and the J gene lost 4 bases, with 14 bases spanning the gap. The CDR3 spells CASSLDAGTSYNEQFF. The CDR3 DNA reads as TGTGCCAGCAGCTTGGACGCCGGGACATCGTACAATGAGCAGTTCTTC.

The rearrangement joins TRBV27 to TRBJ2-3, with 14 positions matching TRBD2. V lost 5 bases to trimming and J lost 3 bases; unmatched junction nucleotides: 4. The CDR3 is 16 residues long. The germline V gene encodes CDR1 MNHEY and CDR2 SMNVEV (reference sequence). CDR3 in amino acids: CASSLWTSGRTDTQYF. The DNA for the CDR3 is TGTGCCAGCAGTCTCTGGACTAGCGGGAGGACAGATACGCAGTATTTT.

The V and J genes are TRBV7-2 and TRBJ2-2, with D unresolved. V gave up 5 bases and J gave up 2 bases, with 6 bases separating them. In germline, CDR1 is SGHTA, CDR2 FQGNSA. This CDR3 has 13 residues. In nucleotides, the CDR3 is TGTGCCAGCAGCCCCACAAACACCGGGGAGCTGTTTTTT. As protein: CASSPTNTGELFF.

Worth noting for this clone: At one end the junction does not follow the germline gene, possibly because of a read error. This chain uses TRBV7-9 with TRBJ2-7; 8 positions agree with TRBD1. The germline V gene encodes CDR1 SEHNR and CDR2 FQNEAQ (reference sequence). The length of the CDR3 is 12 residues. CDR3 nucleotides: TGTTCCAGCAGCGCTCAGGGGGCCGAGCAGTACTTC. Its translation is CSSSAQGAEQYF.

J is TRBJ2-4 and V is TRBV4-1, with TRBD2 matching 15 bases. V trimming: 2 bases; J trimming: 9 bases; junction bases outside the gene matches: 8. This CDR3 is built from 17 residues. The germline CDR1 and CDR2 sequences are MGHRA and YSYEKL. The CDR3 nucleotides are TGCGCCAGCAGCCAATCCACCGGGACTAGCGGGAGGTTCATTCAGTACTTC. This codes for CASSQSTGTSGRFIQYF.

The V and J genes are TRBV11-2 and TRBJ2-5; weak D call: TRBD2 (6 bases). This CDR3 spans 15 amino acids. V lost 0 bases to trimming and J lost 3 bases, with 11 bases between them. The germline V gene has CDR1 SGHAT and CDR2 FQNNGV. CDR3 nucleotide sequence: TGTGCCAGCAGCTTAGAGGCGGGGCTAAAAGAGACCCAGTACTTC. Encoded protein: CASSLEAGLKETQYF. The variable domain in full, with the rest retrieved from reference TRBV11-2 and TRBJ2-5, is EAGVAQSPRYKIIEKRQSVAFWCNPISGHATLYWYQQILGQGPKLLIQFQNNGVVDDSQLPKDRFSAERLKGVDSTLKIQPAKLEDSAVYLCASSLEAGLKETQYFGPGTRLLVL.

The rearrangement uses TRBV7-9 and TRBJ2-7; D may be TRBD2 (5 bases). Per the germline V gene, CDR1 is SEHNR and CDR2 is FQNEAQ (reference sequence). The CDR3 covers 13 residues. Between the trimmed V and J ends, which lost 6 bases and 2 bases, there was a span of 11 bases. In DNA, the CDR3 is TGTGCCAGCAGTTTGGCCGGGACCTACGAGCAGTACTTC. Translating gives CASSLAGTYEQYF.

The chain links TRBV2 to TRBJ2-3; 9 nucleotides agree with TRBD2. Per the germline V gene, CDR1 is SNHLY and CDR2 is FYNNEI. V lost 6 bases to trimming and J lost 4 bases; unmatched junction nucleotides: 5. The CDR3 consists of 14 residues. CDR3 coding DNA: TGTGCCAGCAGGGTAGCGGGAGTAGCAGATACGCAGTATTTT. Its translation is CASRVAGVADTQYF.

The chain uses TRBV4-1 and TRBJ2-1, with D maybe TRBD1 (5 bases). V was trimmed by 0 bases and J by 0 bases, leaving 21 bases between them. The CDR3 extends over 20 amino acids. The germline V gene has CDR1 MGHRA and CDR2 YSYEKL. CDR3 protein: CASSQERAGSGWVSYNEQFF. The CDR3 coding sequence is TGCGCCAGCAGCCAAGAACGAGCAGGGTCCGGATGGGTCTCCTACAATGAGCAGTTCTTC.

The chain recombines TRBV20-1 with TRBJ2-1, with no clear D. From germline, CDR1 is DFQATT and CDR2 SNEGSKA (reference sequence). This CDR3 comprises 10 residues. V was trimmed by 1 base and J by 7 bases, leaving 2 bases between them. This CDR3 reads CSARANEQFF. CDR3 DNA: TGCAGTGCTAGAGCGAATGAGCAGTTCTTC.

The gene calls are TRBV28 and TRBJ2-7, with TRBD1 as a possible D gene (5 bases). The CDR3 totals 13 residues. Trimming pared 3 bases from V and 4 bases from J, leaving 10 bases between. Germline lookup yields CDR1 MDHEN and CDR2 SYDVKM. The CDR3 DNA reads as TGTGCCAGCAGTTTGGGTACAGGTTACGAGCAGTACTTC. Translated, it gives CASSLGTGYEQYF.

As concerns this clone: Within the sample, other DNA sequences also encode this same CDR3. The rearrangement uses TRBV27 and TRBJ2-7; 12 nucleotides match TRBD2. The CDR3 consists of 13 residues. Losses at the gene ends were 6 bases for V and 4 bases for J; bases not matched to a gene: 1. Germline V gives CDR1 MNHEY, CDR2 SMNVEV (reference sequence). CDR3 nucleotide sequence: TGTGCCAGCAGCCTAGCGGGAGGGTACGAGCAGTACTTC. It specifies CASSLAGGYEQYF.

The chain is built from TRBV6-5 and TRBJ2-7, with unresolved D. Trimming took 0 bases from V and 7 from J, leaving 10 bases between them. The CDR3 length is 13 residues. CDR1 MNHEY and CDR2 SVGAGI come from the germline V gene. CDR3 loop: CASSYSTRVEQYF. The CDR3 region has the DNA TGTGCCAGCAGTTACTCGACCCGGGTGGAGCAGTACTTC.

This chain uses TRBV6-4 with TRBJ2-3; the D gene is possibly TRBD2 (6 bases). V was shortened by 0 bases and J by 4 bases, with 8 bases between the two germline ends. This CDR3 has 14 residues. In germline, CDR1 is MRHNA, CDR2 SNTAGT. DNA of the CDR3: TGTGCCAGCAGTGACTCGGGGGGTCCAGATACGCAGTATTTT. It codes for CASSDSGGPDTQYF.

Concerning this clone: At one of its ends the junction is not consistent with the germline gene, which may arise from a read error. The chain employs TRBV15 and TRBJ1-2; D is ambiguous. The CDR3 runs to 15 residues. CDR1 LNHNV and CDR2 YYDKDF come from the germline V gene (reference sequence). The CDR3 DNA reads TGTACCACCAGCAGAGATCTTCGAGGTCCTGGGGGCTACACCTTC. Residues: CTTSRDLRGPGGYTF.

The chain combines TRBV12-5 with TRBJ2-2, with TRBD2 identical over 9 bases. The CDR3 has 15 residues. With V trimmed by 3 bases and J by 6 bases, 5 bases remained unmatched. CDR1 is LGHNT and CDR2 is FRNRAP in the germline V gene. The CDR3 loop is CASGFLREGAGELFF. The CDR3 bases are TGTGCTAGTGGTTTTCTGCGGGAGGGGGCCGGGGAGCTGTTTTTT.

The V and J genes are TRBV27 and TRBJ2-4; D perhaps matches TRBD1 (6 bases). CDR3 length: 15 amino acids. Germline values: CDR1 MNHEY, CDR2 SMNVEV (reference sequence). Trimming cost V 4 bases and J 0 bases, with 10 bases left between them. The CDR3: CASSSTGVAKNIQYF. For the CDR3, the DNA is TGTGCCAGCAGTTCGACAGGAGTAGCCAAAAACATTCAGTACTTC.

The V gene is TRBV10-3, the J gene TRBJ1-2; 7 nucleotides line up with TRBD1. The CDR3 spans 16 residues. In germline, CDR1 is ENHRY, CDR2 SYGVKD. With 6 bases clipped from V and 8 bases from J, the junction kept 18 bases outside the gene matches. CDR3 protein: CAISVRGQQGDGGYTF. For the CDR3, the DNA is TGTGCCATCAGCGTGAGGGGACAGCAGGGTGATGGGGGCTACACCTTC.

V usage is TRBV6-1 and J usage is TRBJ1-2; 8 bases map to TRBD1. The CDR3 extends over 14 amino acids. V gave up 4 bases and J gave up 8 bases; unmatched junction bases: 9. Per the germline V gene, CDR1 is MNHNS and CDR2 is SASEGT. The DNA of the CDR3 is TGTGCCAGCAGTGGATCCCAGGGGGCGCGGGGCTACACCTTC. It is translated as CASSGSQGARGYTF.

This chain uses TRBV4-1 with TRBJ2-1, with D perhaps TRBD2 (6 bases). The CDR3 loop spans 16 amino acids. Germline CDR1 MGHRA, CDR2 YSYEKL. V was clipped by 4 bases and J by 8 bases, with 21 bases between them. CDR3 residues: CASSRLWGTSYDEQFF. The CDR3 region has the DNA TGCGCCAGCAGCCGCCTTTGGGGGACTTCTTATGATGAGCAGTTCTTC.